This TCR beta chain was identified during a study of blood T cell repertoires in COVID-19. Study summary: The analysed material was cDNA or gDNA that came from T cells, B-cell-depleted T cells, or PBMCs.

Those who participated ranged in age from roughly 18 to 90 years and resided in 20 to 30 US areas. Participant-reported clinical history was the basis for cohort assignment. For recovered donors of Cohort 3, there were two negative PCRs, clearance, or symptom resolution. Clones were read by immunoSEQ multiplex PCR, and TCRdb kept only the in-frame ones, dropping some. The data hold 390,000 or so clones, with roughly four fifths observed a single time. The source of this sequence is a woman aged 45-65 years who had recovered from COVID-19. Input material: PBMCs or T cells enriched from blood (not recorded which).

CDR3 sequence reads: CASSFGQGVIMNTEAFF. The CDR3 DNA reads TGCGCCAGCAGCTTTGGACAGGGGGTCATCATGAACACTGAAGCTTTCTTT. This chain links TRBV5-1 with TRBJ1-1, with 10 bases lining up with TRBD1. The length of the CDR3 is 17 residues. Germline CDR1 reads SGHRS; CDR2 reads YFSETQ. V lost 2 bases to trimming and J lost 0 bases; unmatched junction nucleotides: 7.